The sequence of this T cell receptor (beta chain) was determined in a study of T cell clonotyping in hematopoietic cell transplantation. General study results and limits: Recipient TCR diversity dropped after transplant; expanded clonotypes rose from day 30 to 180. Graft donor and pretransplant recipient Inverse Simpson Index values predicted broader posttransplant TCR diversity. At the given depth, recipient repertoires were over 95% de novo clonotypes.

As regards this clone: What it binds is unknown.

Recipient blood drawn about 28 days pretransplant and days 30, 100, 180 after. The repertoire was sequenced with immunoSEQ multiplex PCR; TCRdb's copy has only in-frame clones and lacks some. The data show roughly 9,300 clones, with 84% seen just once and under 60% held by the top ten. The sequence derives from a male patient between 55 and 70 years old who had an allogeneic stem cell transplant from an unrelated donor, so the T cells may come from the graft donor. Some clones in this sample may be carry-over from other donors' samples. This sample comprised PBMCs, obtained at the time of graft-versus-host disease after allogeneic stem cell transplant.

CDR3 DNA sequence: TGCGCCAGCAGCCAGGAGCCCCCGAGACAGGCCTCCTACGAGCAGTACTTC. Its protein product is CASSQEPPRQASYEQYF. The chain combines TRBV4-3 with TRBJ2-7; perhaps TRBD1 as D (6 bases). This CDR3 is 17 amino acids long. CDR1 is LGHNA, CDR2 YSLEER, per germline. Trimming shortened V by 3 bases and J by 0 bases, and 18 bases separated the two germline ends.